This TCR beta chain was recorded in a study of chemoradiotherapy in HPV16-positive cancers. Study-level background: Candidate HPV-specific clones and shared TCR motifs came from a couple of HPV16-positive patients. Broader study findings: The functional HPV-specific definition rests on just a couple of HPV16-positive patients.

The germline V and J ends were trimmed by 5 bases and 1 base, with 8 bases remaining between them. Germline values: CDR1 MNHEY, CDR2 SVGAGI. The CDR3 length is 13 residues. Concerning this clone: Antigen specificity is unknown.

The protocol was immunoSEQ multiplex PCR, while the TCRdb copy is restricted to in-frame clones and leaves out a portion. The sample has approximately 30,000 clones, more than 85% seen once. Over chemoradiotherapy, repertoires were sampled more than once. The sequence was collected from a human donor with HPV-associated anogenital cancer. The sequenced sample was blood, obtained from a patient who underwent chemoradiotherapy. This chain uses TRBV6-5 with TRBJ1-1; D remains ambiguous. The CDR3 region has the DNA TGTGCCAGCAGTGTAACAACGAACACTGAAGCTTTCTTT. Translating it yields CASSVTTNTEAFF.